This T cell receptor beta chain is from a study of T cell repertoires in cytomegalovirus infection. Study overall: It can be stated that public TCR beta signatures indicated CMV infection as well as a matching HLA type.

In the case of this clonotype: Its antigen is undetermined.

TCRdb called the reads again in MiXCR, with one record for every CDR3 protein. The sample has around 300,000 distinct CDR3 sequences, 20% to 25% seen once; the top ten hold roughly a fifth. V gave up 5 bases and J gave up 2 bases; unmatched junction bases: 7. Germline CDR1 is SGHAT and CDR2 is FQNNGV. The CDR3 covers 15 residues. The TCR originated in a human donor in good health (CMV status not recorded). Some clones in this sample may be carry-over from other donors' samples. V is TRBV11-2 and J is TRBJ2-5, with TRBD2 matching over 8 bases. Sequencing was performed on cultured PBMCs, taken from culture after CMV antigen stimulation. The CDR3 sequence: CASSPGTRTQETQYF. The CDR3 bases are TGTGCCAGCAGCCCCGGGACTAGGACTCAAGAGACCCAGTACTTC.